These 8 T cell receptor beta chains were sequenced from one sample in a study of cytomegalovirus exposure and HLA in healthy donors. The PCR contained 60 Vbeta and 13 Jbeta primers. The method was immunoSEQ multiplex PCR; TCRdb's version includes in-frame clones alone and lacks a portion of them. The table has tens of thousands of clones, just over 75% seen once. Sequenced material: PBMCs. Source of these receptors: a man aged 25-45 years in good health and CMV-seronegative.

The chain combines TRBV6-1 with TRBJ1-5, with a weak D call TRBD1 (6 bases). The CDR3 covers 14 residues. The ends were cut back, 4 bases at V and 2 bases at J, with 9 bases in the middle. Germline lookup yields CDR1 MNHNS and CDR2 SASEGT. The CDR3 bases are TGTGCCAGCAGTGGACGGACAGGCAATCAGCCCCAGCATTTT. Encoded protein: CASSGRTGNQPQHF.

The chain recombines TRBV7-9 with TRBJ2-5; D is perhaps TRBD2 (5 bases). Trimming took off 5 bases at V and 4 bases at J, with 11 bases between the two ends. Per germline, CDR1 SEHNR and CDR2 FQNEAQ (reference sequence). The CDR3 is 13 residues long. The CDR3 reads CASSPRAPETQYF. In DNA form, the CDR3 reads TGTGCCAGCAGCCCGCGGGCCCCAGAGACCCAGTACTTC. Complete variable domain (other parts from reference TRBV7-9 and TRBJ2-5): DTGVSQNPRHKITKRGQNVTFRCDPISEHNRLYWYRQTLGQGPEFLTYFQNEAQLEKSRLLSDRFSAERPKGSFSTLEIQRTEQGDSAMYLCASSPRAPETQYFGPGTRLLVL.

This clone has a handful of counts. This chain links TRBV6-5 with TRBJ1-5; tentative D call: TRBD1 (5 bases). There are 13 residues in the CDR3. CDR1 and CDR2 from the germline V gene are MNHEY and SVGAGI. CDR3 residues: CASQGGSNQPQHF. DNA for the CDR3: TGTGCATCCCAGGGAGGGTCAAATCAGCCCCAGCATTTT.

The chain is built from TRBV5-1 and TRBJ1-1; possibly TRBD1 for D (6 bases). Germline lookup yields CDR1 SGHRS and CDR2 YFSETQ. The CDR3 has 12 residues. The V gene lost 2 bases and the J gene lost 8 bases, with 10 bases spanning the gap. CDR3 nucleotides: TGCGCCAGCAGCTTTACGGGACAAGAAGCTTTCTTT. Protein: CASSFTGQEAFF. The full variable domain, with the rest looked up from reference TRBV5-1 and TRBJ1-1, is KAGVTQTPRYLIKTRGQQVTLSCSPISGHRSVSWYQQTPGQGLQFLFEYFSETQRNKGNFPGRFSGRQFSNSRSEMNVSTLELGDSALYLCASSFTGQEAFFGQGTRLTVV.

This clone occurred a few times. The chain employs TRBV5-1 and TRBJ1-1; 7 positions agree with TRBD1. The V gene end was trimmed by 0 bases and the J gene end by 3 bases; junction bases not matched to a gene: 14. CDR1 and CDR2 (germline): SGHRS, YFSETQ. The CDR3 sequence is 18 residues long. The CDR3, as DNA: TGCGCCAGCAGCTTGGCCGTTTTATCCCGGACAGGCGACACTGAAGCTTTCTTT. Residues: CASSLAVLSRTGDTEAFF.

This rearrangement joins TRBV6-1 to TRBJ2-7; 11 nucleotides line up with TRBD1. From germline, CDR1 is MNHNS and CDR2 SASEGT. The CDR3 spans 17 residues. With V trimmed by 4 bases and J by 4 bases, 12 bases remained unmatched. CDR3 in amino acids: CASSAGPPGQGVYEQYV. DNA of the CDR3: TGTGCCAGCAGTGCGGGACCACCGGGACAGGGGGTGTACGAGCAGTACGTC.

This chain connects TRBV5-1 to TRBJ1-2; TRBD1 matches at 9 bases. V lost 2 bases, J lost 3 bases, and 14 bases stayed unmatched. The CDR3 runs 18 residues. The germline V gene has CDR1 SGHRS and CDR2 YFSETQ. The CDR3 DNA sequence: TGCGCCAGCAGCTTAAACACGCCGGGACAGGGAAGGTACTATGGCTACACCTTC. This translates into CASSLNTPGQGRYYGYTF.

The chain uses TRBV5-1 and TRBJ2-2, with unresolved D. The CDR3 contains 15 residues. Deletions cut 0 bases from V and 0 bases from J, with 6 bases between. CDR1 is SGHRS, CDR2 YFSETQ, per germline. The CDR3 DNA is TGCGCCAGCAGCTTGGAACAGCCGAACACCGGGGAGCTGTTTTTT. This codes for CASSLEQPNTGELFF.